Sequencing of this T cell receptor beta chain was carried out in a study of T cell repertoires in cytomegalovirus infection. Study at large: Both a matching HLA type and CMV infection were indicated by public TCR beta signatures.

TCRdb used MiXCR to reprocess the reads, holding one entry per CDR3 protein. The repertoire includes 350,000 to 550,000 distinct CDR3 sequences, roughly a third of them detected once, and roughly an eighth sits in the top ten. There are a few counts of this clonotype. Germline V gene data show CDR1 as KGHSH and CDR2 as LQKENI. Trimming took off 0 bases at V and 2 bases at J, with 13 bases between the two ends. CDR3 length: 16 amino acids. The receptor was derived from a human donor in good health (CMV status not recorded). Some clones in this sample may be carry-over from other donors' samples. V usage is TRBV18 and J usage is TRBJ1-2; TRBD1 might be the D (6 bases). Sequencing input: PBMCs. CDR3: CASSPPDSLPNYGYTF. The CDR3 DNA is TGTGCCAGCTCACCACCGGACAGCTTGCCCAACTATGGCTACACCTTC.